This T cell receptor (beta chain) was identified during a study of T-cell reconstitution after alpha-beta-depleted transplantation in children. Study conclusions and caveats: By one year post-transplant, T-cell counts and diversity largely arose from T cells that were newly produced. The study traced high day-60 TCRbeta diversity in some patients to surviving recipient T cells and thymic progenitors.

Construction of the TCRbeta library involved unique molecular identifiers. In TCRdb, the PCR reads were re-called with MiXCR into one record per CDR3 protein. The sample shows about 540,000 distinct CDR3 sequences, 25% to 30% of them seen only once. Deletions cut 7 bases from V and 0 bases from J, with 10 bases between. Germline V gene sequence: CDR1 ENHRY, CDR2 SYGVKD. The CDR3 runs 13 residues. In the case of this clonotype: Its cognate antigen is unknown.

The chain uses TRBV10-3 and TRBJ2-7; possible D gene TRBD1, 5 bases. The sequence came from a boy in the first two years of life with Wiskott-Aldrich syndrome, due to receive a stem cell transplant. The material was PBMCs, obtained before TCRalphabeta/CD19-depleted stem cell transplant. The DNA for the CDR3 is TGTGCCATCATGACAGCAGACTCCTACGAGCAGTACTTC. Its protein is CAIMTADSYEQYF.